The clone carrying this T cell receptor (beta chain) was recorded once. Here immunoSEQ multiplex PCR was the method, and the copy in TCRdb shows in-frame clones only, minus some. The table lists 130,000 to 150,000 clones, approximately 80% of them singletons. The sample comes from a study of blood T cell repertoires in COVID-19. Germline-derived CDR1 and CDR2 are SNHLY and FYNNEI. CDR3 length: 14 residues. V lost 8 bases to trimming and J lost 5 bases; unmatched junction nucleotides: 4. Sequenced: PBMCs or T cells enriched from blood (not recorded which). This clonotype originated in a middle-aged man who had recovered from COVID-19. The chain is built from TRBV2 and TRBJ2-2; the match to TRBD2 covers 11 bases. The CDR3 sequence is CASVSGGVTGELFF. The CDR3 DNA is TGTGCCAGCGTTAGCGGGGGGGTGACCGGGGAGCTGTTTTTT.